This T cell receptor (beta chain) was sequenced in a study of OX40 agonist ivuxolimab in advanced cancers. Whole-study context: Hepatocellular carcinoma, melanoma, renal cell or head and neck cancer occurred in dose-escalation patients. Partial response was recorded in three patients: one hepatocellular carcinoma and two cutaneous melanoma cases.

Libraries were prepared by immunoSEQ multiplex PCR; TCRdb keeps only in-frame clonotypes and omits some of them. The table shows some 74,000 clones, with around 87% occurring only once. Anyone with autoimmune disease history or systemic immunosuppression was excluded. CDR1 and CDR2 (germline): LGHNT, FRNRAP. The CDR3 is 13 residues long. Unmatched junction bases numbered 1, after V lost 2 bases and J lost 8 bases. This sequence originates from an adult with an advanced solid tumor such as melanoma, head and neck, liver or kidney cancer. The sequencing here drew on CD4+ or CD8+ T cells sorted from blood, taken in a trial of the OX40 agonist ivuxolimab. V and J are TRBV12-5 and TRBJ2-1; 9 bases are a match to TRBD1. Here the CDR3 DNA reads TGTGCTAGTGGTTTGACAGGGGGCGATGAGCAGTTCTTC. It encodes CASGLTGGDEQFF.